Below, one T cell receptor (beta chain) is given with its context. This sample is part of a study of cytotoxic CD8 clonotypes in ibrutinib-treated CLL. Across the study: Mean yields were roughly 240,000 productive templates and 80,000 to 95,000 productive rearrangements per sample.

Germline V gene sequence: CDR1 MNHNS, CDR2 SASEGT. The CDR3 extends over 11 amino acids. Deletions cut 5 bases from V and 5 bases from J, with 6 bases between. The intended depth for sequencing was 1 in 200,000 to 1 in 1 million T cells. The table came from immunoSEQ multiplex PCR; TCRdb's copy has only in-frame clones and leaves some out. The sample holds around 15,000 clones, over 60% seen once. The TCR comes from a human donor with chronic lymphocytic leukemia. Sequencing was performed on PBMCs, taken before ibrutinib treatment. The V call is TRBV6-1, the J call TRBJ2-5, with D unresolved. The DNA of the CDR3 is TGTGCCAGCAGTTACAGCGAGACCCAGTACTTC. Amino acids: CASSYSETQYF.